These T cell receptor beta chains were read from a single sample in a study of blood T cell repertoires in COVID-19. Only in-frame clones appear in the TCRdb table, and some are missing; sequencing was by immunoSEQ multiplex PCR. The sample records about 140,000 clones, 65% to 85% being singletons. The sample taken for sequencing was PBMCs or T cells enriched from blood (not recorded which). The receptors shown here come from a man aged 65 to 85 who had been exposed to COVID-19. The CDR3 runs from the conserved cysteine through the conserved F or W. The order of the fields is clone size, J gene, D gene, V gene, CDR3 DNA, CDR3 protein. A D gene is named only where the DNA matches it firmly. Only some rows state a clone size, as once, few, many or a class for expanded clones.

>once|TRBJ1-5|TRBD1|TRBV3-1/TRBV3-2
TGTGCCAGCAGCCAAGGGACAGGGGGGAGTCAGCCCCAGCATTTT
CASSQGTGGSQPQHF
>-|TRBJ1-5|TRBD1|TRBV12-3/TRBV12-4
TGTGCCAGCGGACAGGGGGACCAGCCCCAGCATTTT
CASGQGDQPQHF
>-|TRBJ2-7|-|TRBV5-1
TGCGCCAGCAGCTCCACGACAGAAAACTACGAGCAGTACTTC
CASSSTTENYEQYF
>-|TRBJ1-1|TRBD1|TRBV28
TGTGCCAGCACCTATTTGACAGGGAATGGTGAGGCTTTCTTT
CASTYLTGNGEAFF
>-|TRBJ1-4|TRBD1|TRBV12-5
TGTGCTAGTGGTTTGGGCACAGGGGTACTGTTTTTT
CASGLGTGVLFF
>-|TRBJ2-3|TRBD2|TRBV4-3
TGCGCCAGCAGCCAAGGCGGGAGGGCCCCAGATACGCAGTATTTT
CASSQGGRAPDTQYF
>-|TRBJ2-1|TRBD1|TRBV19
TGTGCCAGCGGGACAGCCATCACTAGGACTTCCTACAATGAGCAGTTCTTC
CASGTAITRTSYNEQFF
>-|TRBJ1-2|-|TRBV5-8
TGTGCCAGCAGGGAATCGGGGGGGCCAGTGAATGGCTACACCTTC
CASRESGGPVNGYTF
>-|TRBJ2-6|-|TRBV5-1
TGCGCCAGCAGCTCAGGCTCTGGGGCCAACGTCCTGACTTTC
CASSSGSGANVLTF
>-|TRBJ2-7|TRBD1|TRBV28
TGTGCCAGCAAGACCGCGGCAGGGGGCTACCACGAGCAGTACTTC
CASKTAAGGYHEQYF